These 32 T cell receptor beta chains share one sample of origin, sequenced in a study of OX40 agonist ivuxolimab in advanced cancers. This table comes from immunoSEQ multiplex PCR, and its TCRdb copy is limited to in-frame clones, with some not included. Of 30,000 or so clones listed, approximately 90% are singletons. The sequenced sample was CD4+ or CD8+ T cells sorted from blood, obtained in a trial of the OX40 agonist ivuxolimab. Receptors were obtained from an adult with an advanced solid tumor such as melanoma, head and neck, liver or kidney cancer.

The chain has TRBV27 and TRBJ2-7, with 10 bases fitting TRBD1. The CDR3 has 18 residues. The germline V gene encodes CDR1 MNHEY and CDR2 SMNVEV (reference sequence). The J segment lost 2 bases and the V segment lost 0 bases, leaving 10 bases of the junction unmatched. The CDR3 spells CASSLSAGTGVFTYEQYF. In DNA form, the CDR3 reads TGTGCCAGCAGTTTATCGGCCGGGACAGGGGTCTTTACCTACGAGCAGTACTTC.

The J gene is TRBJ2-7, the V gene TRBV12-5, with 14 nucleotides matching TRBD2. V was pared by 3 bases and J by 0 bases, with 10 bases of the junction left unmatched. Germline-derived CDR1 and CDR2 are LGHNT and FRNRAP. The CDR3 length is 19 residues. The CDR3 is CASGLLGLAGGPTSYEQYF. The CDR3 DNA reads as TGTGCTAGTGGTTTACTAGGACTAGCGGGAGGCCCGACCTCCTACGAGCAGTACTTC.

The V gene is TRBV29-1, the J gene TRBJ2-3, with TRBD2 identical over 12 bases. This CDR3 region has 14 residues. Trimming took 3 bases from V and 3 from J; bases not matched to a gene: 1. Germline lookup yields CDR1 SQVTM and CDR2 ANQGSEA. CDR3 in amino acids: CSVETSGRTDTQYF. The CDR3 nucleotides read TGCAGCGTTGAGACTAGCGGGAGAACAGATACGCAGTATTTT.

Only one count was recorded for this clone. The CDR3 sequence is CASTREAGLAGEQFF. For the CDR3, the DNA is TGTGCCAGCACCAGAGAGGCGGGACTAGCAGGCGAGCAGTTCTTC. The chain joins TRBV9 to TRBJ2-1; 9 nucleotides align to TRBD2. Germline-derived CDR1 and CDR2 are SGDLS and YYNGEE. The V and J ends lost 6 bases and 10 bases, in that order; junction bases with no gene match: 14. This CDR3 spans 15 amino acids.

This chain joins TRBV29-1 and TRBJ2-2, with D maybe TRBD2 (6 bases). The CDR3 sequence is 14 residues long. Germline assignment: CDR1 SQVTM and CDR2 ANQGSEA. V was shortened by 5 bases and J by 0 bases, with 10 bases between the two germline ends. The CDR3 nucleotides read TGCAGCGTTCCGGAGGGATCGAACACCGGGGAGCTGTTTTTT. Protein sequence: CSVPEGSNTGELFF.

This clone was found a few times. The chain combines TRBV5-5 with TRBJ2-1, with D uncertain. CDR1 is SGHKS, CDR2 YYEKEE, per germline (reference sequence). The V gene lost 4 bases and the J gene lost 2 bases, with 10 bases spanning the gap. The CDR3 length is 14 residues. CDR3 DNA sequence: TGTGCCAGCAGCCCCAGCCCTACCTACAATGAGCAGTTCTTC. Translation: CASSPSPTYNEQFF.

V and J are TRBV14 and TRBJ2-2, with 8 bases identical to TRBD2. The germline gives CDR1 SGHDN, CDR2 FVKESK. Losses at the gene ends were 4 bases for V and 2 bases for J; bases not matched to a gene: 6. CDR3 length equals 16 residues. CDR3 loop: CASSPRAGDNTGELFF. The CDR3 coding sequence is TGTGCCAGCAGCCCCAGAGCGGGAGATAACACCGGGGAGCTGTTTTTT.

The chain couples TRBV19 to TRBJ2-1; 8 bases are a match to TRBD2. The CDR3 extends over 15 amino acids. V was pared by 3 bases and J by 0 bases, with 1 base of the junction left unmatched. Germline V CDR1 and CDR2: LNHDA, SQIVND (reference sequence). CDR3 in amino acids: CASSMSGSSYNEQFF. In DNA form, the CDR3 reads TGTGCCAGTAGTATGAGCGGGAGCTCCTACAATGAGCAGTTCTTC.

The V gene is TRBV7-4, the J gene TRBJ2-6; the D is unclear. V shed 3 bases and J shed 0 bases, with 15 bases lying between them. There are 18 residues in the CDR3. Germline-derived CDR1 and CDR2 are SGHVT and SQSDAQ. The CDR3 coding sequence is TGTGCCAGCAGCTTTAAGATGAAAGGAGTCTCTGGGGCCAACGTCCTGACTTTC. As protein: CASSFKMKGVSGANVLTF.

The chain employs TRBV6-5 and TRBJ2-2; D unclear. V lost 0 bases and J 2 bases, leaving 7 bases between the germline ends. The CDR3 runs 15 residues. Germline-derived CDR1 and CDR2 are MNHEY and SVGAGI. This CDR3 reads CASSYSGYNTGELFF. As DNA, the CDR3 is TGTGCCAGCAGTTACTCGGGCTATAACACCGGGGAGCTGTTTTTT.

The rearrangement joins TRBV29-1 to TRBJ2-7; D may be TRBD2 (5 bases). Trimming pared 4 bases from V and 0 bases from J, leaving 13 bases between. This CDR3 is built from 14 residues. Germline-derived CDR1 and CDR2 are SQVTM and ANQGSEA. CDR3 in amino acids: CSVAAGGFSYEQYF. The CDR3, as DNA: TGCAGCGTTGCGGCCGGCGGGTTCTCCTACGAGCAGTACTTC.

The chain has TRBV28 and TRBJ2-1, with a weak D call TRBD1 (6 bases). Germline V gene data show CDR1 as MDHEN and CDR2 as SYDVKM. The CDR3 totals 18 residues. Trimming shortened V by 3 bases and J by 8 bases, and 26 bases separated the two germline ends. The CDR3 region is CASSFPIKDSHVLHEQFF. As DNA, the CDR3 is TGTGCCAGCAGTTTCCCCATTAAGGACAGTCACGTCCTCCATGAGCAGTTCTTC.

The rearrangement uses TRBV6-1 and TRBJ2-4; TRBD1 might be the D (6 bases). Germline CDR1 and CDR2: MNHNS and SASEGT. V was trimmed by 1 base and J by 13 bases, leaving 23 bases between them. The CDR3 spans 16 residues. The CDR3 sequence: CASSEGGWGQGCLQYF. CDR3 DNA: TGTGCCAGCAGTGAAGGGGGGTGGGGGCAGGGTTGCTTACAGTACTTC.

The chain couples TRBV6-6 to TRBJ1-2, with TRBD1 matching over 11 bases. Looked up from germline, CDR1 is MNHNY and CDR2 is SVGAGI (reference sequence). This CDR3 region has 15 residues. Trimming removed 5 bases from V and 1 base from J; junction bases left unmatched: 3. CDR3 DNA: TGTGCCAGCAGTCCGGACAGGGGGCTTAACTATGGCTACACCTTC. This translates into CASSPDRGLNYGYTF.

This chain joins TRBV11-2 and TRBJ2-1; TRBD2 matches at 8 bases. Germline V gene sequence: CDR1 SGHAT, CDR2 FQNNGV. This CDR3 has 18 amino acids. After removal of 0 bases from V and 0 bases from J, the junction contained 7 bases not matched to a gene. Written as DNA, the CDR3 is TGTGCCAGCAGCTTAGACCGCGCGGGGGGAAGCTCCTACAATGAGCAGTTCTTC. It is translated as CASSLDRAGGSSYNEQFF.

The chain links TRBV30 to TRBJ1-1; D unresolved. Looked up from germline, CDR1 is GTSNPN and CDR2 is SVGIG (reference sequence). CDR3 length: 18 amino acids. V gave up 0 bases and J gave up 0 bases, with 20 bases separating them. The CDR3 DNA is TGTGCCTGGAGTGTATACGGCGGGCGGAGTAGCATGAACACTGAAGCTTTCTTT. Encoded protein: CAWSVYGGRSSMNTEAFF.

The sample holds a few counts of this clone. V gene TRBV27 combines with J gene TRBJ2-7; 10 nucleotides match TRBD1. This CDR3 spans 13 amino acids. Germline CDR1 MNHEY, CDR2 SMNVEV (reference sequence). The junction had 5 bases not matched to a gene; V was cut back by 7 bases and J by 5 bases. DNA of the CDR3: TGTGCCAGCACAGACAGGGGGCTTAACGAGCAGTACTTC. This encodes CASTDRGLNEQYF.

This chain links TRBV28 with TRBJ2-3; the match to TRBD2 covers 8 bases. CDR1 MDHEN and CDR2 SYDVKM come from the germline V gene. The CDR3 sequence is 17 residues long. V was pared by 5 bases and J by 1 base, with 11 bases of the junction left unmatched. CDR3 sequence (DNA): TGTGCCAGCAGTCCGCCCCGGGGGGGGGTAGGCACAGATACGCAGTATTTT. Amino acids: CASSPPRGGVGTDTQYF. Drawing the rest from reference TRBV28 and TRBJ2-3, the complete variable domain is DVKVTQSSRYLVKRTGEKVFLECVQDMDHENMFWYRQDPGLGLRLIYFSYDVKMKEKGDIPEGYSVSREKKERFSLILESASTNQTSMYLCASSPPRGGVGTDTQYFGPGTRLTVL.

This rearrangement joins TRBV5-1 to TRBJ2-5; 9 bases match TRBD1. Germline assignment: CDR1 SGHRS and CDR2 YFSETQ. The CDR3 loop spans 18 amino acids. Unmatched junction bases numbered 13, after V lost 3 bases and J lost 1 base. CDR3 in DNA: TGCGCCAGCAGCTGGGAACAGGGACAGGGAGTAACCCAAGAGACCCAGTACTTC. Its protein is CASSWEQGQGVTQETQYF.

This clone was recorded only once. The chain carries TRBV7-2 and TRBJ1-2, with no clear D. This CDR3 has 12 amino acids. With 5 bases removed from V and 8 bases from J, the gap between germline ends came to 12 bases. Germline values: CDR1 SGHTA, CDR2 FQGNSA. CDR3 DNA: TGTGCCAGCAGCCTCCTCCAATGGGGCTACACCTTC. This codes for CASSLLQWGYTF.

This clone was counted between two and nine times. The chain combines TRBV4-2 with TRBJ1-1, with no clear D. Looked up from germline, CDR1 is LGHNA and CDR2 is YNFKEQ. V lost 0 bases and J lost 8, with 7 bases in between. The CDR3 spans 12 residues. The CDR3 sequence is CASSQDQPEAFF. For the CDR3, the DNA is TGTGCCAGCAGCCAAGATCAACCCGAAGCTTTCTTT.

The CDR3, as DNA: TGTGCCAGCAGCTTAGAGTCTAGCGGTCCAATCTCCTACAATGAGCAGTTCTTC. Translation gives CASSLESSGPISYNEQFF. The chain links TRBV11-2 to TRBJ2-1, with 7 bases aligning to TRBD2. Trimming removed 0 bases from V and 0 bases from J; junction bases left unmatched: 8. Germline assignment: CDR1 SGHAT and CDR2 FQNNGV. This CDR3 contains 18 residues.

This clone was counted a few times. This chain's CDR3 is CASCISGYNEQFF. In nucleotides, the CDR3 is TGTGCCAGCTGTATCTCCGGTTACAATGAGCAGTTCTTC. V usage is TRBV5-6 and J usage is TRBJ2-1; D is unresolved. The germline gives CDR1 SGHDT, CDR2 YYEEEE. Between the trimmed V and J ends, which lost 7 bases and 4 bases, there was a span of 12 bases. The CDR3 sequence is 13 residues long.

This clone was detected a few times. The gene calls are TRBV28 and TRBJ1-2; TRBD1 agrees at 8 bases. V lost 6 bases, J lost 7 bases, and 10 bases stayed unmatched. The V gene's germline CDR1 is MDHEN and CDR2 SYDVKM. The CDR3 has 14 residues. The CDR3 sequence: CASSSDRVYRGYTF. The CDR3 DNA follows: TGTGCCAGCAGCTCGGACAGGGTCTACCGTGGCTACACCTTC.

This sequence joins TRBV29-1 and TRBJ2-1, with 12 bases that match TRBD2. With 7 bases clipped from V and 5 bases from J, the junction kept 6 bases outside the gene matches. The CDR3 runs 14 residues. Germline CDR1 and CDR2: SQVTM and ANQGSEA. The CDR3 loop is CSAASGRANNEQFF. As DNA, the CDR3 is TGCAGCGCAGCTAGCGGGAGGGCCAACAATGAGCAGTTCTTC.

This chain uses TRBV29-1 with TRBJ2-5; D is possibly TRBD2 (6 bases). Germline CDR1 and CDR2: SQVTM and ANQGSEA. This CDR3 is 12 amino acids long. With 6 bases removed from V and 2 bases from J, the gap between germline ends came to 10 bases. CDR3 sequence reads: CSVWDSQETQYF. The CDR3, as DNA: TGCAGCGTCTGGGACTCACAAGAGACCCAGTACTTC. Combining the CDR3 with reference TRBV29-1 and TRBJ2-5 gives the whole variable domain SAVISQKPSRDICQRGTSLTIQCQVDSQVTMMFWYRQQPGQSLTLIATANQGSEATYESGFVIDKFPISRPNLTFSTLTVSNMSPEDSSIYLCSVWDSQETQYFGPGTRLLVL.

The chain combines TRBV4-1 with TRBJ2-7, with 7 positions matching TRBD2. The CDR3 runs 15 residues. Looked up from germline, CDR1 is MGHRA and CDR2 is YSYEKL. V lost 4 bases to trimming and J lost 6 bases; unmatched junction nucleotides: 12. CDR3 residues: CASSRNWGGYFEQYF. The CDR3 bases are TGCGCCAGCAGCCGAAACTGGGGGGGTTACTTCGAGCAGTACTTC.

Concerning this clone itself: One junction end disagrees with the germline gene, perhaps due to a read error. V gene TRBV13 combines with J gene TRBJ2-7; a possible D gene is TRBD1 (6 bases). Germline CDR1 is PRHDT and CDR2 is FYEKMQ (reference sequence). The CDR3 is made up of 14 amino acids. CDR3 sequence (DNA): TGTGCCAGCAGCCCCGACAGGAGCTCCTACGTGCAGTACTTC. Protein sequence: CASSPDRSSYVQYF.

V is TRBV7-2 and J is TRBJ2-7; 10 bases are shared with TRBD2. V shed 4 bases, J shed 3 bases, and the junction held 6 bases outside the gene matches. CDR3 length: 15 amino acids. Looked up from germline, CDR1 is SGHTA and CDR2 is FQGNSA. CDR3 coding DNA: TGTGCCAGCAGCTCTCTAGCGGGAGACCACTACGAGCAGTACTTC. This encodes CASSSLAGDHYEQYF.

V and J are TRBV10-3 and TRBJ2-3, with D hard to call. The germline gives CDR1 ENHRY, CDR2 SYGVKD. CDR3 length: 12 amino acids. V gave up 9 bases and J gave up 0 bases, with 7 bases separating them. This CDR3 reads CAISPSTDTQYF. The CDR3 bases are TGTGCCATTTCCCCTAGCACAGATACGCAGTATTTT.

This chain joins TRBV7-9 and TRBJ1-2, with 10 bases fitting TRBD1. CDR3 size: 14 residues. V lost 1 base, J lost 4 bases, and 0 bases stayed unmatched. The germline V gene has CDR1 SEHNR and CDR2 FQNEAQ (reference sequence). CDR3 nucleotides: TGTGCCAGCAGCTTAGGGACAGGGGGCTATGGCTACACCTTC. Translating it yields CASSLGTGGYGYTF.

The chain recombines TRBV5-1 with TRBJ1-1; a weak D match, TRBD1 (5 bases). V was trimmed by 0 bases and J by 1 base, leaving 7 bases between them. This CDR3 comprises 14 residues. The germline gives CDR1 SGHRS, CDR2 YFSETQ. CDR3 nucleotides: TGCGCCAGCAGCTTGGTGGGGACGAACACTGAAGCTTTCTTT. Protein product: CASSLVGTNTEAFF.